The 15 T cell receptor beta chains in this list originate from one sample, sequenced in a study of technical replicates of blood from a few donors. TCRdb's table, derived via immunoSEQ multiplex PCR, lists solely in-frame clones and lacks some. The data hold under 75,000 clones, with roughly 94% observed a single time. Material: T cells isolated from PBMCs. These TCRs come from a human donor in good health.

This rearrangement joins TRBV30 to TRBJ1-5; 10 bases fit TRBD1. The CDR3 consists of 15 residues. Losses at the gene ends were 0 bases for V and 6 bases for J; bases not matched to a gene: 5. In germline, CDR1 is GTSNPN, CDR2 SVGIG (reference sequence). The CDR3 nucleotides read TGTGCCTGGAGTGTAAGACAGGGGGCCGGTCAGCCCCAGCATTTT. Residues: CAWSVRQGAGQPQHF. The variable domain in full, completed from reference TRBV30 and TRBJ1-5, reads SQTIHQWPATLVQPVGSPLSLECTVEGTSNPNLYWYRQAAGRGLQLLFYSVGIGQISSEVPQNLSASRPQDRQFILSSKKLLLSDSGFYLCAWSVRQGAGQPQHFGDGTRLSIL.

The chain links TRBV9 to TRBJ2-2, with a weak D call TRBD2 (6 bases). V was clipped by 0 bases and J by 2 bases, with 17 bases between them. Germline V lookup: CDR1 SGDLS, CDR2 YYNGEE. The CDR3 extends over 18 amino acids. The CDR3 loop is CASSVATSGGVNTGELFF. Here the CDR3 DNA reads TGTGCCAGCAGCGTAGCTACATCTGGCGGGGTAAACACCGGGGAGCTGTTTTTT.

The rearrangement uses TRBV6-1 and TRBJ2-7; 7 bases align to TRBD2. J gave up 3 bases and V 5 bases, and 4 bases lay outside the gene matches. Germline CDR1 MNHNS, CDR2 SASEGT. This CDR3 region has 13 residues. CDR3 in DNA: TGTGCCAGCAGTCCCGGGACTATCTACGAGCAGTACTTC. Translating it yields CASSPGTIYEQYF.

Comments on this clone: Other DNA sequences in the same sample also yield this CDR3. The rearrangement joins TRBV5-1 to TRBJ2-7, with D unclear. Germline V lookup: CDR1 SGHRS, CDR2 YFSETQ. Trimming shortened V by 4 bases and J by 4 bases, and 6 bases separated the two germline ends. This CDR3 has 11 residues. Written as DNA, the CDR3 is TGCGCCAGCAGCCCCGGTTACGAGCAGTACTTC. Translated: CASSPGYEQYF.

The V call is TRBV9, the J call TRBJ2-4, with 10 bases aligning to TRBD1. The V gene end was trimmed by 3 bases and the J gene end by 5 bases; junction bases not matched to a gene: 8. The length of the CDR3 is 16 residues. From germline, CDR1 is SGDLS and CDR2 YYNGEE. CDR3 in DNA: TGTGCCAGCAGCGGGAGACAGGGGGCGGCTGAAAACATTCAGTACTTC. Residues: CASSGRQGAAENIQYF. Complete variable domain (other parts from reference TRBV9 and TRBJ2-4): DSGVTQTPKHLITATGQRVTLRCSPRSGDLSVYWYQQSLDQGLQFLIQYYNGEERAKGNILERFSAQQFPDLHSELNLSSLELGDSALYFCASSGRQGAAENIQYFGAGTRLSVL.

The chain uses TRBV28 and TRBJ2-1; 7 bases line up with TRBD1. V lost 4 bases and J lost 4; bases outside the gene matches: 4. CDR3 length: 14 residues. Germline V gene lookup returns CDR1 MDHEN and CDR2 SYDVKM. The CDR3 protein is CASSSWTGYNEQFF. Written as DNA, the CDR3 is TGTGCCAGCAGTTCCTGGACAGGATACAATGAGCAGTTCTTC.

The chain carries TRBV11-2 and TRBJ1-1; possibly TRBD1 for D (6 bases). The V and J ends lost 5 bases and 4 bases respectively, with 29 bases between them. This CDR3 has 19 residues. Germline assignment: CDR1 SGHAT and CDR2 FQNNGV. CDR3 sequence reads: CASSQPGGRGYFLGTEAFF. The CDR3 DNA reads as TGTGCCAGCAGCCAGCCTGGGGGGAGGGGGTATTTCCTAGGCACTGAAGCTTTCTTT.

The chain carries TRBV15 and TRBJ1-1; D is ambiguous. The CDR3 is 13 amino acids. V dropped 6 bases and J dropped 0 bases, with 8 bases sitting between them. Germline V gene lookup returns CDR1 LNHNV and CDR2 YYDKDF (reference sequence). CDR3 in amino acids: CATRRTMNTEAFF. The CDR3 region has the DNA TGTGCCACCAGACGGACTATGAACACTGAAGCTTTCTTT.

The gene calls are TRBV27 and TRBJ2-2, with D perhaps matching TRBD1 (6 bases). The germline gives CDR1 MNHEY, CDR2 SMNVEV (reference sequence). The germline V and J ends were trimmed by 4 bases and 3 bases, with 12 bases remaining between them. The CDR3 is made up of 15 amino acids. CDR3 nucleotide sequence: TGTGCCAGCAGTTGGAGACAGGCATACACCGGGGAGCTGTTTTTT. Its protein product is CASSWRQAYTGELFF.

This chain links TRBV2 with TRBJ2-3; 8 nucleotides align to TRBD2. The CDR3 has 15 amino acids. CDR1 is SNHLY, CDR2 FYNNEI, per germline. V lost 4 bases, J lost 6 bases, and 9 bases stayed unmatched. The CDR3 loop is CASSVDPTSGDTQYF. The CDR3 bases are TGTGCCAGCAGTGTTGACCCTACTAGCGGCGATACGCAGTATTTT.

The V and J genes are TRBV6-1 and TRBJ1-1; no clear D gene. CDR1 and CDR2 (germline): MNHNS, SASEGT. The CDR3 consists of 14 residues. Trimming left V 8 bases short and J 1 base short, with 14 bases between. This CDR3 is CASGRRTENTEAFF. For the CDR3, the DNA is TGTGCCAGCGGCCGTCGGACTGAGAACACTGAAGCTTTCTTT.

The genes are TRBV11-2 and TRBJ1-2; the match to TRBD1 covers 7 bases. Germline V gene lookup returns CDR1 SGHAT and CDR2 FQNNGV. V was clipped by 4 bases and J by 7 bases; unmatched bases: 9. CDR3 size: 14 residues. CDR3 region: CASSSDRVVGGYTF. CDR3 nucleotides: TGTGCCAGCAGCTCCGACAGGGTAGTAGGTGGCTACACCTTC.

For the CDR3, the DNA is TGTGCCAGCAGCTTACCAAGACTAGCGGGGGTCAGGAACACCGGGGAGCTGTTTTTT. This sequence encodes CASSLPRLAGVRNTGELFF. The V and J genes are TRBV11-2 and TRBJ2-2, with 12 bases matching TRBD2. From germline, CDR1 is SGHAT and CDR2 FQNNGV. The CDR3 sequence is 19 residues long. V was clipped by 2 bases and J by 1 base; unmatched bases: 8.

This clone was counted between two and nine times. The chain joins TRBV10-3 to TRBJ1-1, with 8 bases that match TRBD1. Germline values: CDR1 ENHRY, CDR2 SYGVKD. Trimming at V came to 6 bases and at J to 3 bases, leaving 9 bases not matched to a gene. CDR3 length: 15 residues. Written as DNA, the CDR3 is TGTGCCATCAGAAAGACAGGGGATGGGGACACTGAAGCTTTCTTT. It yields the protein CAIRKTGDGDTEAFF.

The chain has TRBV6-6 and TRBJ2-7; no definite D call. Trimming cost V 5 bases and J 2 bases, with 16 bases left between them. Germline CDR1 and CDR2: MNHNY and SVGAGI (reference sequence). The CDR3 loop spans 15 amino acids. The chain's CDR3 is CASSLGPNPPYEQYF. The CDR3 nucleotides are TGTGCCAGCAGTCTGGGCCCCAACCCCCCCTACGAGCAGTACTTC.